What follows are 25 T cell receptor beta chains derived from one specimen sequenced in a study of T cell clonality in common variable immunodeficiency. Sequencing used immunoSEQ multiplex PCR; TCRdb keeps in-frame clones, though not all of them. The repertoire shows about 66,000 clones, none seen only once; the top ten take about 1.5%. Sequencing was done on a sample of peripheral blood mononuclear cells. These receptors all come from a person between 18 and 75 years old in good health.

This clone was seen many times. The sequenced fragment ends 3 residues before the CDR3 boundary, so the rest is inferred from the germline J gene. The chain has TRBV5-6 and TRBJ1-1; 7 bases fit TRBD1. This CDR3 region has 15 residues. Germline CDR1 reads SGHDT; CDR2 reads YYEEEE. J was trimmed by 4 bases and V by 2 bases; bases with no gene match: 8. The CDR3 here is CASSFRTGVGTEAFF. The sequenced part of the CDR3 DNA is TGTGCCAGCAGCTTTCGAACAGGGGTGGGCACTGAA.

There are many counts of this clone. The read is 3 residues too short to cover the CDR3 end, so that end is filled in from the germline J gene. The chain links TRBV6-4 to TRBJ2-3; 13 bases are shared with TRBD2. This CDR3 is 15 amino acids long. Germline trimming cut 6 bases from V and 6 bases from J; bases unmatched to any gene: 6. Per the germline V gene, CDR1 is MRHNA and CDR2 is SNTAGT. CDR3: CASSPTSGGADTQYF. Partial CDR3 DNA: TGTGCCAGCAGCCCCACTAGCGGGGGGGCCGATACG.

In its sample, this clone was seen many times. The read ends 3 residues shy of where the CDR3 ends; the end is completed using the germline J gene. V usage is TRBV7-9 and J usage is TRBJ2-3, with 11 bases fitting TRBD2. The junction had 6 bases not matched to a gene; V was cut back by 6 bases and J by 4 bases. The CDR3 spans 15 residues. Germline V lookup: CDR1 SEHNR, CDR2 FQNEAQ (reference sequence). The sequenced part of the CDR3 DNA is TGTGCCAGCAGATCAACTAGCGGGAGCGCAGATACG. Translating it yields CASRSTSGSADT. From start to end, the CDR3 is CASRSTSGSADTQYF.

This clone came up a few times. The read stops 3 residues short of the end of the CDR3; the missing end is completed from the germline J gene. The J gene is TRBJ2-7, the V gene TRBV20-1; TRBD2 agrees at 9 bases. The CDR3 runs to 14 residues. With 5 bases clipped from V and 2 bases from J, the junction kept 7 bases outside the gene matches. In germline, CDR1 is DFQATT, CDR2 SNEGSKA (reference sequence). The CDR3 loop reads CSAWGLAGTYEQYF. Incomplete CDR3 DNA: TGCAGTGCTTGGGGTCTAGCGGGGACCTACGAG.

As regards this clone: The read falls 3 residues short of the CDR3 end, and the missing part is taken from the germline J gene. This sequence joins TRBV10-1 and TRBJ1-6; tentatively, D is TRBD1 (6 bases). V lost 4 bases to trimming and J lost 10 bases, with 14 bases between them. CDR3 length: 14 residues. In germline, CDR1 is WNHNN, CDR2 SYGVQD (reference sequence). Incomplete CDR3 DNA: TGCGCCAGCAGTGCCAAACAGGGATACTCACCC. Its protein product is CASSAKQGYSP. The whole CDR3 region reads CASSAKQGYSPLHF.

This clone has at least ten counts. With the read ending 3 residues before the CDR3 end, the germline J gene is used to fill in that end. The chain recombines TRBV20-1 with TRBJ2-3; TRBD2 matches 11 bases. The CDR3 totals 13 residues. Germline CDR1 is DFQATT and CDR2 is SNEGSKA (reference sequence). The sequenced part of the CDR3 DNA is TGCAGCCCGGGTTGGCTAGCGGGAGGTACG. This sequence encodes CSPGWLAGGT. The entire CDR3 protein is CSPGWLAGGTQYF.

This clone was detected many times. Read coverage stops 3 residues before the CDR3 terminus; the germline J gene supplies the remainder. The rearrangement joins TRBV20-1 to TRBJ2-7; possible D gene TRBD2, 6 bases. The V gene lost 4 bases and the J gene lost 2 bases, with 21 bases spanning the gap. From germline, CDR1 is DFQATT and CDR2 SNEGSKA (reference sequence). The CDR3 covers 16 residues. CDR3 protein: CSATSMDGGRAYEQYF. Partial CDR3 DNA: TGCAGTGCTACGTCTATGGACGGGGGTAGGGCCTACGAG.

This clone was observed at least ten times. The read ends 3 residues shy of where the CDR3 ends; the end is completed using the germline J gene. V gene TRBV10-3 combines with J gene TRBJ2-2; D perhaps matches TRBD1 (6 bases). The length of the CDR3 is 15 residues. Germline loops: CDR1 ENHRY, CDR2 SYGVKD. V was shortened by 3 bases and J by 0 bases, with 8 bases between the two germline ends. CDR3 region: CAISDRTANTGELFF. The CDR3 bases that were read are TGTGCCATCAGTGATAGGACAGCGAACACCGGGGAG.

This clone was seen a few times. The CDR3 extends 3 residues past the end of the read, so its final part is completed from the germline J gene. J is TRBJ2-7 and V is TRBV10-3, with 14 bases lining up with TRBD2. The length of the CDR3 is 15 residues. CDR1 is ENHRY, CDR2 SYGVKD, per germline. Trimming removed 5 bases from V and 4 bases from J; junction bases left unmatched: 4. The CDR3 spells CAISSGTSGGYEQYF. The sequenced part of the CDR3 DNA is TGTGCCATCAGTAGTGGGACTAGCGGGGGTTACGAG.

This clone was seen at least ten times. The read falls 3 residues short of the CDR3 end, and the missing part is taken from the germline J gene. V gene TRBV29-1 combines with J gene TRBJ2-2; TRBD2 matches 11 bases. There are 14 residues in the CDR3. The germline gives CDR1 SQVTM, CDR2 ANQGSEA. V lost 4 bases and J lost 5; bases outside the gene matches: 3. This CDR3 reads CSVGPSGGTGELFF. Partial CDR3 DNA: TGCAGCGTTGGGCCTAGCGGGGGGACCGGGGAG.

This clone was recorded at least ten times. The DNA ends 3 residues before the CDR3 does, and the rest of the CDR3 is filled in from the germline J gene. This chain uses TRBV19 with TRBJ2-7, with no clear D. Trimming stripped 6 bases from V and 0 bases from J, with 9 bases between. The CDR3 runs 13 residues. Per the germline V gene, CDR1 is LNHDA and CDR2 is SQIVND (reference sequence). CDR3 loop: CASRGLSSYEQYF. The CDR3 bases that were read are TGTGCCAGTAGGGGCCTTAGCTCCTACGAG.

This clone is labeled as medium-sized. The read terminates 3 residues before the CDR3 end, so the remaining end is supplied by the germline J gene. This chain joins TRBV20-1 and TRBJ2-3; TRBD2 aligns across 7 bases. The length of the CDR3 is 14 residues. Germline CDR1 is DFQATT and CDR2 is SNEGSKA (reference sequence). The V segment lost 1 base and the J segment 5 bases; nucleotides outside the gene matches: 6. The sequenced CDR3 bases are TGCAGTGCTAGAGTAAGCGGGGTTGGAGATACG. The encoded protein is CSARVSGVGDT. The complete CDR3 sequence is CSARVSGVGDTQYF.

This clone has a count of ten or more. The CDR3 end is not reached by the read, which stops 3 residues before it; the germline J gene fills it in. The chain carries TRBV30 and TRBJ1-5; TRBD1 matches at 7 bases. Looked up from germline, CDR1 is GTSNPN and CDR2 is SVGIG (reference sequence). The trim removed 2 bases at V and 2 bases at J, leaving 9 bases unmatched. The CDR3 is 16 residues long. This CDR3 is CAWSRRGTLRNQPQHF. The sequenced CDR3 bases are TGTGCCTGGAGTCGCAGGGGGACGTTGCGCAATCAGCCC.

At least ten counts were recorded for this clone. Read sequence stops 3 residues before the CDR3 end, and the germline J gene provides the missing end. This sequence joins TRBV5-4 and TRBJ1-5; no firm D call. CDR1 is SGHNT, CDR2 YYREEE, per germline (reference sequence). Trimming removed 0 bases from V and 7 bases from J, with 14 bases in between. The CDR3 sequence is 15 residues long. The sequenced CDR3 bases are TGTGCCAGCAGCTTGGGGCTCGATTCAGAACAGCCC. The encoded protein is CASSLGLDSEQP. The full CDR3 sequence reads CASSLGLDSEQPQHF.

This clone was observed at least ten times. The read ends 3 residues shy of where the CDR3 ends; the end is completed using the germline J gene. This chain links TRBV2 with TRBJ2-3; TRBD2 might be the D (7 bases). CDR1 is SNHLY, CDR2 FYNNEI, per germline. The V end lost 1 base, the J end lost 2 bases, and 16 bases lay between the germline ends. The CDR3 runs to 17 residues. The sequenced CDR3 bases are TGTGCCAGCAGTGAAGGAAGGGGGGGCCCTCTCACAGATACG. This gives the protein CASSEGRGGPLTDT. The CDR3 reads in full as CASSEGRGGPLTDTQYF.

This clone was picked up many times. The sequence runs out 3 residues before the end of the CDR3; the remainder is reconstructed from the germline J gene. V usage is TRBV28 and J usage is TRBJ2-7; 10 bases align to TRBD1. The trim removed 2 bases at V and 3 bases at J, leaving 1 base unmatched. This CDR3 spans 14 amino acids. Per the germline V gene, CDR1 is MDHEN and CDR2 is SYDVKM. CDR3 loop: CASSLGTGVYEQYF. The CDR3 bases that were read are TGTGCCAGCAGTTTAGGGACAGGGGTCTACGAG.

This clone was detected ten times or more. The missing CDR3 end, 3 residues past where the read stops, is filled in from the germline J gene. The chain recombines TRBV4-1 with TRBJ1-1; D might be TRBD1 (5 bases). Trimming removed 1 base at V and 0 bases at J, with 9 bases between. The V gene's germline CDR1 is MGHRA and CDR2 YSYEKL. The CDR3 totals 15 residues. CDR3 residues: CASSQGRGLNTEAFF. The CDR3 bases that were read are TGCGCCAGCAGCCAAGGGAGGGGCTTGAACACTGAA.

This clone showed up just a few times. The read comes to an end 3 residues before the CDR3 does, leaving the germline J gene to fill in the end. The chain has TRBV7-9 and TRBJ2-7, with 7 nucleotides matching TRBD2. Germline V gene lookup returns CDR1 SEHNR and CDR2 FQNEAQ (reference sequence). The CDR3 totals 14 residues. V lost 3 bases to trimming and J lost 1 base; unmatched junction nucleotides: 3. The DNA read from the CDR3 is TGTGCCAGCAGCTTTGGGGGGGGGTCCTACGAG. Amino acids: CASSFGGGSYE. The full CDR3 protein reads CASSFGGGSYEQYF. The complete variable domain, with remaining parts taken from reference TRBV7-9 and TRBJ2-7, reads DTGVSQNPRHKITKRGQNVTFRCDPISEHNRLYWYRQTLGQGPEFLTYFQNEAQLEKSRLLSDRFSAERPKGSFSTLEIQRTEQGDSAMYLCASSFGGGSYEQYFGPGTRLTVT.

This clone was detected ten times or more. The observed sequence ends 3 residues before the CDR3 terminus, with the missing tail filled in from the germline J gene. The V and J genes are TRBV7-2 and TRBJ2-1; TRBD1 aligns across 12 bases. The germline CDR1 and CDR2 sequences are SGHTA and FQGNSA. V lost 5 bases to trimming and J lost 9 bases; unmatched junction nucleotides: 5. This CDR3 region has 14 residues. The chain's CDR3 is CASSPGQGAGEQFF. The sequenced part of the CDR3 DNA is TGTGCCAGCAGCCCGGGACAGGGGGCAGGTGAG. Using reference TRBV7-2 and TRBJ2-1 for the parts outside the CDR3, the full variable domain is GAGVSQSPSNKVTEKGKDVELRCDPISGHTALYWYRQSLGQGLEFLIYFQGNSAPDKSGLPSDRFSAERTGGSVSTLTIQRTQQEDSAVYLCASSPGQGAGEQFFGPGTRLTVL.

This clone was recorded at least ten times. The CDR3 extends 3 residues past the end of the read, so its final part is completed from the germline J gene. V gene TRBV7-9 combines with J gene TRBJ1-1; possibly TRBD1 for D (6 bases). Germline V CDR1 and CDR2: SEHNR, FQNEAQ (reference sequence). The CDR3 loop spans 14 amino acids. CDR3 loop: CASSLENREKSAFF. The DNA read from the CDR3 is TGTGCCAGCAGCTTAGAGAACAGGGAAAAGTCA. Full variable domain (rest looked up from reference TRBV7-9 and TRBJ1-1): DTGVSQNPRHKITKRGQNVTFRCDPISEHNRLYWYRQTLGQGPEFLTYFQNEAQLEKSRLLSDRFSAERPKGSFSTLEIQRTEQGDSAMYLCASSLENREKSAFFGQGTRLTVV.

At least ten counts were recorded for this clone. The read gets to within 3 residues of the CDR3 end, and the germline J gene fills in the rest. The J gene is TRBJ2-1, the V gene TRBV12-3 or TRBV12-4; 13 bases map to TRBD2. J lost 9 bases, V lost 6 bases, and 14 bases had no gene match. The CDR3 is made up of 17 amino acids. CDR3 in amino acids: CASRYGTSGAHLSEQFF. The CDR3 DNA, read in part, is TGTGCCAGCAGATACGGGACTAGCGGGGCCCATCTCAGTGAG.

This clone was seen ten or more times. From the germline J gene comes the end of the CDR3, since the read stops 3 residues before it. The chain has TRBV6-1 and TRBJ2-7, with 7 bases that match TRBD2. CDR3 length: 12 amino acids. CDR1 is MNHNS and CDR2 is SASEGT in the germline V gene. V dropped 6 bases and J dropped 6; count of bases not matched to a gene: 5. CDR3 loop: CASREIAGEQYF. Partial CDR3 DNA: TGTGCCAGCAGAGAAATAGCGGGCGAG.

This clone came up many times. The read terminates 3 residues before the CDR3 end, so the remaining end is supplied by the germline J gene. The gene calls are TRBV27 and TRBJ2-7; D is possibly TRBD1 (6 bases). This CDR3 has 13 residues. Germline loops: CDR1 MNHEY, CDR2 SMNVEV (reference sequence). Trimming left V 4 bases short and J 3 bases short, with 10 bases between. The CDR3 region is CASSSDRRYEQYF. CDR3 bases read: TGTGCCAGCAGTTCGGACAGACGCTACGAG.

This clone was observed at least ten times. The CDR3 end falls 3 residues outside the read, so it is completed with the germline J gene. The chain couples TRBV20-1 to TRBJ1-5, with a weak D call TRBD1 (5 bases). Germline V gene data show CDR1 as DFQATT and CDR2 as SNEGSKA (reference sequence). V gave up 0 bases and J gave up 4 bases, with 10 bases separating them. The CDR3 totals 14 residues. This CDR3 is CSARDAGVNQPQHF. The CDR3 DNA, read in part, is TGCAGTGCTAGAGATGCGGGGGTAAATCAGCCC.

This clone was detected many times. The observed sequence ends 3 residues before the CDR3 terminus, with the missing tail filled in from the germline J gene. J is TRBJ2-7 and V is TRBV27; TRBD1 matches at 9 bases. V lost 1 base and J lost 2; bases outside the gene matches: 6. Germline V lookup: CDR1 MNHEY, CDR2 SMNVEV (reference sequence). The CDR3 extends over 16 amino acids. The sequenced CDR3 bases are TGTGCCAGCAGTTTATTAACCGGGACAGGGCCCTACGAG. This translates into CASSLLTGTGPYE. The entire CDR3 is CASSLLTGTGPYEQYF.